These T cell receptor beta chains were read from a single sample in a study of response to subunit inactivated influenza vaccine. TCRdb re-called the RT-PCR reads through MiXCR, storing one row per CDR3 protein. The table includes under 950,000 distinct CDR3 sequences, around 21% detected once. The source material was PBMCs from blood, sampled 4 to 6 days after vaccination. These receptor sequences come from a man between 50 and 59 years old who received an inactivated influenza vaccine. The CDR3 runs from the conserved cysteine through the conserved F or W. A D gene is named only where the DNA matches it firmly. Only part of the rows carry a size: once, few, many, or a class if the clone is expanded.

d_gene,j_gene,v_gene,abundance,CDR3aa,CDR3nt
-,TRBJ2-7,TRBV27,few,CASTRTGASGEQYF,TGTGCCAGCACCAGAACAGGGGCTAGCGGCGAGCAGTACTTC
-,TRBJ1-1,TRBV29-1,-,CSVESPYKNTEAFF,TGCAGCGTTGAATCCCCGTATAAGAACACTGAAGCTTTCTTT
TRBD1,TRBJ1-1,TRBV12-3/TRBV12-4,few,CASSYGTGGYTEAFF,TGTGCCAGCAGTTATGGGACAGGGGGCTACACTGAAGCTTTCTTT
TRBD1,TRBJ1-2,TRBV20-1,-,CSARGWDSDYGYTF,TGCAGTGCTAGAGGATGGGACAGCGACTATGGCTACACCTTC
-,TRBJ2-6,TRBV3-1,-,CASSQEKSGANVLTF,TGTGCCAGCAGCCAAGAGAAGTCTGGGGCCAACGTCCTGACTTTC
TRBD2,TRBJ2-1,TRBV12-3/TRBV12-4,many,CASTLSGGLGYNEQFF,TGTGCCAGCACCCTTTCGGGAGGCTTAGGGTACAATGAGCAGTTCTTC
TRBD1,TRBJ2-7,TRBV27,-,CASRRPGQGAYEQYF,TGTGCCAGCAGAAGGCCGGGACAGGGGGCTTACGAGCAGTACTTC
-,TRBJ2-7,TRBV4-3,-,CASSQEWSGFYEQYF,TGCGCCAGCAGCCAAGAGTGGTCTGGGTTTTACGAGCAGTACTTC
TRBD1,TRBJ2-5,TRBV2,-,CASSESQGAMETQYF,TGTGCCAGCAGTGAATCCCAGGGGGCTATGGAGACCCAGTACTTC
TRBD1,TRBJ2-7,TRBV10-3,few,CAISDRDRAHEQYF,TGTGCCATCAGTGACCGGGACAGGGCCCACGAGCAGTACTTC
-,TRBJ2-6,TRBV21-1,few,CASRINRQDCSGANVLTF,TGTGCCAGCAGGATAAACCGACAGGATTGCTCTGGGGCCAACGTCCTGACTTTC
TRBD1,TRBJ1-5,TRBV15,-,CATSITGGNQPQHF,TGTGCCACCAGCATTACAGGGGGCAATCAGCCCCAGCATTTT
-,TRBJ2-3,TRBV12-3/TRBV12-4,few,CASSLVPRTDTQYF,TGTGCCAGCAGTTTAGTCCCGCGGACAGATACGCAGTATTTT
-,TRBJ2-5,TRBV20-1,many,CSASGLQETQYF,TGCAGTGCTAGTGGGCTCCAAGAGACCCAGTACTTC
TRBD2,TRBJ2-2,TRBV14,-,CASSQGLAGADANTGELFF,TGTGCCAGCAGCCAAGGTCTAGCGGGGGCCGACGCGAACACCGGGGAGCTGTTTTTT
TRBD1,TRBJ2-7,TRBV29-1,few,CSVDDRGGEQYF,TGCAGCGTTGACGACAGGGGGGGCGAGCAGTACTTC
-,TRBJ1-4,TRBV6-5,-,CASSLGSFNEKLFF,TGTGCCAGCAGTTTAGGCAGCTTTAATGAAAAACTGTTTTTT
-,TRBJ2-7,TRBV7-2,many,CASSLGSGYEQYF,TGTGCCAGCAGCTTAGGATCGGGCTACGAGCAGTACTTC
-,TRBJ2-6,TRBV6-1,-,CASTLKTGSGANVLTF,TGTGCCAGCACCTTGAAAACGGGGTCTGGGGCCAACGTCCTGACTTTC
-,TRBJ2-5,TRBV27,few,CASSPTPGFARETQYF,TGTGCCAGCAGTCCAACCCCGGGGTTTGCGCGTGAGACCCAGTACTTC
-,TRBJ1-5,TRBV12-3/TRBV12-4,-,CASSSTDRNQPQHF,TGTGCCAGCAGTTCAACGGACAGAAATCAGCCCCAGCATTTT
-,TRBJ1-1,TRBV6-6,-,CASSYSGDGAFF,TGTGCCAGCAGTTACTCCGGGGACGGAGCTTTCTTT
-,TRBJ2-4,TRBV20-1,few,CSAHPSGTSIAKNIQYF,TGCAGTGCACATCCGAGCGGGACATCAATAGCCAAAAACATTCAGTACTTC
-,TRBJ2-7,TRBV5-1,-,CASSLDPAGRDEQYF,TGCGCCAGCAGCTTGGATCCCGCGGGAAGGGACGAGCAGTACTTC
TRBD2,TRBJ2-3,TRBV20-1,-,CSAPRLARGADTQYF,TGCAGTGCTCCTAGACTAGCGCGAGGTGCAGATACGCAGTATTTT
-,TRBJ1-6,TRBV6-5,-,CASSYSNGNSPLHF,TGTGCCAGCAGTTACTCGAATGGGAATTCACCCCTCCACTTT
-,TRBJ1-6,TRBV12-3/TRBV12-4,-,CASSLVSTSSPLHF,TGTGCCAGCAGTTTAGTTTCTACGAGTTCACCCCTCCACTTT
TRBD1,TRBJ2-7,TRBV7-6,-,CASSPQGQGRYEQYF,TGTGCCAGCAGCCCCCAAGGACAGGGGCGGTACGAGCAGTACTTC